This T cell receptor (beta chain) originates from a study of cytomegalovirus exposure and HLA in healthy donors. Findings and caveats of the study: Researchers catalogued about 150 TCR beta chains as cytomegalovirus-associated. Cytomegalovirus status was reportedly diagnosed by the classifier with high sensitivity and specificity.

This CDR3 has 14 residues. Germline values: CDR1 MNHEY, CDR2 SVGAGI. V dropped 2 bases and J dropped 9 bases, with 14 bases sitting between them. Measured with immunoSEQ multiplex PCR; TCRdb has only the in-frame clones, and not every one. Of over 120,000 clones listed, 87% were seen once; the top ten hold less than 5.5%. The donors belonged to the approximately 120-subject validation cohort, separate from the 666-subject first cohort. For this clone: Its antigen is currently unknown.

Sequencing used PBMCs. This receptor was identified in a man aged 18 to 30 in good health and CMV-seropositive. This chain uses TRBV6-5 with TRBJ2-1, with a possible D match to TRBD1 (7 bases). The CDR3 DNA follows: TGTGCCAGCAGTTACACAGACAGGGAGGCTGAGCAGTTCTTC. Translating it yields CASSYTDREAEQFF.